This T cell receptor beta chain derives from a study of blood T cell repertoires in COVID-19. The wider study: The United States, Italy and Spain provided the acute and convalescent COVID-19 samples.

As handled by the study authors: Estimated nucleated cell counts came from reference gene primer amplification. Data came from immunoSEQ multiplex PCR; TCRdb stores just in-frame clones and leaves some out. Clone size and V and J calls were adopted from that table, with D and trimming inferred from the DNA. The data show roughly 16,000 clones, 70% to 90% seen once. In germline, CDR1 is LNHDA, CDR2 SQIVND (reference sequence). The CDR3 consists of 13 residues. V gave up 6 bases and J gave up 0 bases, with 9 bases separating them. The source of this sequence is a human donor with active COVID-19. The donor label of this sample is uncertain. The chain joins TRBV19 to TRBJ2-7; D is possibly TRBD2 (5 bases). Sequences were obtained from peripheral blood. The CDR3 protein is CASRDSNSYEQYF. The CDR3 nucleotides are TGTGCCAGTAGGGACTCCAACTCCTACGAGCAGTACTTC.